This TCR beta chain emerged from a study of cytomegalovirus exposure and HLA in healthy donors. Everyone who donated was a healthy bone marrow donor. A remark on this clone: Its target is not known.

The V and J ends lost 1 base and 1 base respectively, with 7 bases between them. CDR3 length: 14 amino acids. Germline V gene sequence: CDR1 KGHSH, CDR2 LQKENI. Whole-study results and caveats: An assumption of roughly uniform sequencing depth across donors underlay the presence/absence analyses.

The primer mix had 60 Vbeta and 13 Jbeta primers. Assay used: immunoSEQ multiplex PCR; TCRdb lists only in-frame clones, some missing. The sample carries approximately 140,000 clones, 76% recorded once. The sequenced sample was PBMCs. This chain links TRBV18 with TRBJ2-5; D unresolved. This sequence was found in a man younger than 30 in good health and CMV-seronegative. CDR3 sequence (DNA): TGTGCCAGCTCACCACTCTCCCGCCAAGAGACCCAGTACTTC. It codes for CASSPLSRQETQYF.